Presented here are 5 T cell receptor beta chains from one specimen sequenced in a study of blood T cell repertoires in COVID-19. Measured with immunoSEQ multiplex PCR; TCRdb has only the in-frame clones, and not every one. Found here are approximately 460,000 clones, roughly 87% of them singletons; the top ten hold roughly 0.92%. Sequenced material: peripheral blood. The receptor source for this set is a man younger than 35 with COVID-19, enrolled during active disease.

The chain employs TRBV28 and TRBJ2-2, with 8 bases identical to TRBD2. The junction had 4 bases not matched to a gene; V was cut back by 3 bases and J by 4 bases. The germline V gene has CDR1 MDHEN and CDR2 SYDVKM. The CDR3 has 15 amino acids. CDR3 in amino acids: CASSFRLASTGELFF. For the CDR3, the DNA is TGTGCCAGCAGTTTCCGACTAGCGAGCACCGGGGAGCTGTTTTTT.

This clone was found a few times. The chain couples TRBV5-4 to TRBJ2-1; possible D gene TRBD1, 5 bases. With 2 bases removed from V and 8 bases from J, the gap between germline ends came to 14 bases. The germline gives CDR1 SGHNT, CDR2 YYREEE (reference sequence). The CDR3 is 14 amino acids. In DNA, the CDR3 is TGTGCCAGCAGCTTCCGTCAGGGTAAGGATGAGCAGTTCTTC. Translated, it gives CASSFRQGKDEQFF.

The chain employs TRBV7-9 and TRBJ1-1; D perhaps matches TRBD1 (5 bases). V lost 3 bases and J 4 bases, leaving 12 bases between the germline ends. CDR3 length: 14 residues. The germline CDR1 and CDR2 sequences are SEHNR and FQNEAQ (reference sequence). Here the CDR3 DNA reads TGTGCCAGCAGCTTTTCGGCCGGGGGCACTGAAGCTTTCTTT. It codes for CASSFSAGGTEAFF.

The chain joins TRBV10-1 to TRBJ1-5, with D possibly matching TRBD1 (6 bases). The germline CDR1 and CDR2 sequences are WNHNN and SYGVQD (reference sequence). The CDR3 is 16 amino acids. Trimming left V 2 bases short and J 3 bases short, with 14 bases between. The CDR3 protein is CASSEGAGADNQPQHF. Written as DNA, the CDR3 is TGCGCCAGCAGTGAGGGAGCGGGGGCGGACAATCAGCCCCAGCATTTT.

The chain links TRBV2 to TRBJ1-6, with D hard to call. The germline V gene has CDR1 SNHLY and CDR2 FYNNEI. There are 15 residues in the CDR3. Between the trimmed V and J ends, which lost 6 bases and 10 bases, there was a span of 19 bases. The CDR3 loop reads CASSVPAEAASPLHF. The CDR3 nucleotides read TGTGCCAGCAGCGTCCCTGCGGAGGCAGCCTCACCCCTCCACTTT.